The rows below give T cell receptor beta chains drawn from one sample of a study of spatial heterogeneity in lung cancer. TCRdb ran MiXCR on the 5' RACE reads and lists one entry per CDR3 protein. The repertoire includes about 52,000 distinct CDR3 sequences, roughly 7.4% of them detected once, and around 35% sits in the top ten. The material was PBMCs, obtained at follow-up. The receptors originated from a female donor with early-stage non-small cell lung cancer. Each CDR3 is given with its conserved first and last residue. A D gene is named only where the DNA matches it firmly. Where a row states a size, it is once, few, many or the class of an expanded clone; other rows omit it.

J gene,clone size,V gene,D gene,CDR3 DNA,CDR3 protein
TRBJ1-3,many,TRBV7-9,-,TGTGCCAGCAGTAATCAGGGAGCTGGAAACACCATATATTTT,CASSNQGAGNTIYF
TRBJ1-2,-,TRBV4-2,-,TGTGCCAGCAGCCAAGATGGATATGGCTACACCTTC,CASSQDGYGYTF
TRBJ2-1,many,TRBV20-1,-,TGCAGTGCTAGAGATACCCCTAGGGGGAATGAGCAGTTCTTC,CSARDTPRGNEQFF
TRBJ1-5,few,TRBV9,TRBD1,TGTGCCAGCAGCACCGGACAGGACCTAAGCAATCAGCCCCAGCATTTT,CASSTGQDLSNQPQHF
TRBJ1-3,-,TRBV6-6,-,TGTGCCAGCAGAACGGACACCTCTGGAAACACCATATATTTT,CASRTDTSGNTIYF
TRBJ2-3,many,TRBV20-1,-,TGCAGTGCTCCGTCCCGGGGGAGCACAGATACGCAGTATTTT,CSAPSRGSTDTQYF
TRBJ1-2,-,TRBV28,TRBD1,TGTGCCAGCAGTTTATTAGGGACAGGGGAGAACTATGGCTACACCTTC,CASSLLGTGENYGYTF
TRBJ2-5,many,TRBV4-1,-,TGCGCCAGCAGCCAAGTTTGGGGACAAGAGACCCAGTACTTC,CASSQVWGQETQYF
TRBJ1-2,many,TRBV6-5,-,TGTGCCAGCAGTCCCCCAAATCAGAACTATGGCTACACCTTC,CASSPPNQNYGYTF
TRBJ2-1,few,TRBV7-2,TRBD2,TGTGCCAGCAGCTTAGCGGGAGGTAGCGGGGGGCAACTTGAGCAGTTCTTC,CASSLAGGSGGQLEQFF
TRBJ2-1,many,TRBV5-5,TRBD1,TGTGCCAGCAGCTTGGCTGGGACAGGGTACAATGAGCAGTTCTTC,CASSLAGTGYNEQFF
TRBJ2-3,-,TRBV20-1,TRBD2,TGCAGTGCTCCGATAGCGGGGGGGCCGACAGATACGCAGTATTTT,CSAPIAGGPTDTQYF
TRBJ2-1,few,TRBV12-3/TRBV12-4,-,TGTGCCAGCAGGGGTGGGGAGATCTCCTACAATGAGCAGTTCTTC,CASRGGEISYNEQFF
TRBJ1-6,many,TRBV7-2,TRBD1,TGTGCCAGCAGCATCAGGGGGCTGAATAATTCACCCCTCCACTTT,CASSIRGLNNSPLHF
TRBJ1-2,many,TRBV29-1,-,TGCAGCGTTGAATTTCTCGGCAGGGAGAATGGAGGCAACTATGGCTACACCTTC,CSVEFLGRENGGNYGYTF
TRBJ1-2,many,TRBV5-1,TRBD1,TGCGCCAGCAGCCGGGACAGTGGGACCTATGGCTACACCTTC,CASSRDSGTYGYTF
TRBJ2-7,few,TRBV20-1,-,TGCGCGTGGGACTCCCCTTCAGTCGGGTCCTACGAGCAGTACTTC,CAWDSPSVGSYEQYF
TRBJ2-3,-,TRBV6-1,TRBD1,TGTGCCAGCATGGCCCAGGGGGCTTGGGCAGATACGCAGTATTTT,CASMAQGAWADTQYF
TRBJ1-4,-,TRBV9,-,TGTGCCAGCAGCGGGGGATCCCGCGAAAAACTGTTTTTT,CASSGGSREKLFF
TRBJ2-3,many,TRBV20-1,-,TGCAGTGCGCCAACTAGTCACACAGATACGCAGTATTTT,CSAPTSHTDTQYF
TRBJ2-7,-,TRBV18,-,TGTGCCAGCTCGCTGACAAGATTAGCCGAGCAGTACTTC,CASSLTRLAEQYF
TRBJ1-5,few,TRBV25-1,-,TGTGCCAGCAGTGAATCAACAGGGAGCAATCAGCCCCAGCATTTT,CASSESTGSNQPQHF
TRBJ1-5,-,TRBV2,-,TGTGCCAGCAGTGAAGCGCTTGGGGGGTGGAGTCAGCCCCAGCATTTT,CASSEALGGWSQPQHF
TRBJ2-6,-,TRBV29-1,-,TGCAGCGTTGAAGGGACAGCTTCTGGGGCCAACGTCCTGACTTTC,CSVEGTASGANVLTF
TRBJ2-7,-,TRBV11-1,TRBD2,TGTGCCAGCAGTTCCGGGACTACGCTGTACTTC,CASSSGTTLYF
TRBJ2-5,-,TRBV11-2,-,TGTGCCAGCAGCTTAGCCCCTAGGGAAGAGACCCAGTACTTC,CASSLAPREETQYF
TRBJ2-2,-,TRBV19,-,TGTGCCAGTAGTTGGCAGGGCCCGAACACCGGGGAGCTGTTTTTT,CASSWQGPNTGELFF
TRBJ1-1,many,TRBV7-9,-,TGTGCCAGCAGCTTAGTCGGGGCGGACACTGAAGCTTTCTTT,CASSLVGADTEAFF
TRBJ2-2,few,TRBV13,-,TGTGCCAGCAGCCGAACGGGCACCGGGGAGCTGTTTTTT,CASSRTGTGELFF
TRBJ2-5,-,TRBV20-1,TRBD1,TGCAGTGCTAGCCCTCGGACAGGGCAAGAGACCCAGTACTTC,CSASPRTGQETQYF
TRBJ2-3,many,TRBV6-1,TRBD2,TGTGCCAGCCGAGTAGCGGGGGGGCCTATGACGCAGTATTTT,CASRVAGGPMTQYF
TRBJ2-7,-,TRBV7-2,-,TGTGCCAGCAGCCAACGCTCGGTCCCATCCTACGAGCAGTACTTC,CASSQRSVPSYEQYF